There are a few counts of the clone carrying this T cell receptor (beta chain). Antigen unknown. The data derive from a study of vaccination and CD4 T cells after COVID-19. Cultured CD4+ T cells had their DNA profiled by the Oncomine TCR Beta short-read assay. TCRdb ran MiXCR on the PCR reads and lists one entry per CDR3 protein. Counted here are 15,000 to 17,000 distinct CDR3 sequences, approximately 42% occurring once; the ten biggest clones make up 20% to 25%. The length of the CDR3 is 16 residues. J gave up 3 bases and V 2 bases, and 4 bases lay outside the gene matches. Germline loops: CDR1 MNHEY, CDR2 SMNVEV (reference sequence). The treatment denotes: approximately 11-day PBMC culture with coronavirus spike peptide pools or control peptides (ViraFEST assay).

This sequence was found in a human donor with COVID-19. The V gene is TRBV27, the J gene TRBJ2-3, with TRBD2 identical over 11 bases. Sample: cultured CD4+ T cells from blood. The CDR3 loop is CASSLASGGLTDTQYF. CDR3 DNA: TGTGCCAGCAGTTTAGCTAGCGGGGGGTTGACAGATACGCAGTATTTT.